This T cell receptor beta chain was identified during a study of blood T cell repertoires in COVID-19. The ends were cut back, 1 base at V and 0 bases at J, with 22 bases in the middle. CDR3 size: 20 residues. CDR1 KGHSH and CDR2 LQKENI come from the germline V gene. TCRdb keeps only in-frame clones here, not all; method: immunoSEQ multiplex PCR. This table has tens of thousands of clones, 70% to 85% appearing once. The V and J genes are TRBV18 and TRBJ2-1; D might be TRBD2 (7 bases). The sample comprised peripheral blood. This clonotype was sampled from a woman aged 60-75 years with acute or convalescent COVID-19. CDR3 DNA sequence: TGTGCCAGCTCACCACTCACACTGGCGGGGGCTGAAAGCTCCTACAATGAGCAGTTCTTC. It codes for CASSPLTLAGAESSYNEQFF.